This passage covers 32 T cell receptor beta chains from one sample sequenced in a study of T cells in Graves' hyperthyroidism and ophthalmopathy. TCR beta CDR3 regions were amplified from RNA transcripts. HTBI primers were the set used in a first-round RT-PCR of the TCR CDR3. TCRdb itself ran the multiplex PCR reads through MiXCR, one entry per CDR3 protein. The sample contains 490,000 or so distinct CDR3 sequences, roughly a sixth of which appear only once. The source material was blood. The receptor set was obtained from a woman under 40 with Graves' ophthalmopathy.

This clonotype was found many times. The chain joins TRBV10-3 to TRBJ2-7; D is possibly TRBD1 or TRBD2 (5 bases each). The CDR3 runs to 14 residues. Germline V lookup: CDR1 ENHRY, CDR2 SYGVKD. Trimming took off 7 bases at V and 2 bases at J, with 15 bases between the two ends. For the CDR3, the DNA is TGTGCCATCACGGACCCAGGGACGGCCTACGAGCAGTACTTC. Amino acids: CAITDPGTAYEQYF.

This sequence joins TRBV7-2 and TRBJ2-1; TRBD1 matches at 10 bases. The CDR3 has 15 residues. Germline V gene lookup returns CDR1 SGHTA and CDR2 FQGNSA. V shed 6 bases and J 1 base; nucleotides not matched to a gene: 3. In DNA form, the CDR3 reads TGTGCCAGCAGACCGGACAGGGGGTCCTACAATGAGCAGTTCTTC. Translation gives CASRPDRGSYNEQFF.

This clonotype was counted at least ten times. The gene calls are TRBV9 and TRBJ2-1; 8 nucleotides agree with TRBD2. This CDR3 comprises 14 residues. CDR1 and CDR2 (germline): SGDLS, YYNGEE. The junction had 1 base not matched to a gene; V was cut back by 0 bases and J by 5 bases. CDR3 protein: CASSVGLANNEQFF. DNA of the CDR3: TGTGCCAGCAGCGTAGGACTAGCGAACAATGAGCAGTTCTTC.

This chain uses TRBV20-1 with TRBJ2-4, with a possible D match to TRBD1 (5 bases). CDR3 length: 15 amino acids. Trimming shortened V by 1 base and J by 1 base, and 11 bases separated the two germline ends. The germline gives CDR1 DFQATT, CDR2 SNEGSKA (reference sequence). The CDR3 reads CSARGHQGAKNIQYF. The DNA of the CDR3 is TGCAGTGCTAGAGGTCACCAGGGTGCCAAAAACATTCAGTACTTC.

This clonotype was recorded at least ten times. The V and J genes are TRBV28 and TRBJ1-1; D is undetermined. CDR1 MDHEN and CDR2 SYDVKM come from the germline V gene. The CDR3 loop spans 12 amino acids. V was shortened by 6 bases and J by 7 bases, with 12 bases between the two germline ends. CDR3 coding DNA: TGTGCCAGCAGACGAGGGCCGGTTGAAGCTTTCTTT. It is translated as CASRRGPVEAFF.

The rearrangement links TRBV3-2 to TRBJ2-3; the DNA was not compared with TRBD2, the D call given in the table. TRBV3-2 is assigned pseudogene status. There are 18 residues in the CDR3. The CDR3 DNA sequence: TGTGCCAGCAGCCAAGCGGGGGCTAGCGGGAGAGTCGCAGATACGCAGTATTTT. Its protein product is CASSQAGASGRVADTQYF.

This clonotype was observed at least ten times. The chain carries TRBV28 and TRBJ2-1; 8 bases are a match to TRBD1. With 5 bases clipped from V and 5 bases from J, the junction kept 8 bases outside the gene matches. Germline assignment: CDR1 MDHEN and CDR2 SYDVKM. The CDR3 loop spans 15 amino acids. In DNA, the CDR3 is TGTGCCAGCAGTATTTCCGGGACAGGAGACAATGAGCAGTTCTTC. Its protein product is CASSISGTGDNEQFF.

The rearrangement uses TRBV20-1 and TRBJ1-1, with D possibly matching TRBD1 (5 bases). The CDR3 runs 12 residues. Germline CDR1 is DFQATT and CDR2 is SNEGSKA (reference sequence). Trimming removed 6 bases from V and 1 base from J, with 9 bases in between. The DNA of the CDR3 is TGCAGTGCCGAGGGGCAGAACACTGAAGCTTTCTTT. Translated, it gives CSAEGQNTEAFF.

This clonotype was counted a few times. The chain recombines TRBV10-3 with TRBJ2-7; 11 bases are a match to TRBD2. Trimming took 4 bases from V and 4 from J; bases not matched to a gene: 6. Per germline, CDR1 ENHRY and CDR2 SYGVKD. The CDR3 has 15 residues. The CDR3, as DNA: TGTGCCATCAGTGTAACTAGCGGGAGTTTATACGAGCAGTACTTC. This gives the protein CAISVTSGSLYEQYF.

The chain carries TRBV7-3 and TRBJ2-7; 9 bases fit TRBD1. The V and J ends lost 4 bases and 3 bases, in that order; junction bases with no gene match: 16. The germline CDR1 and CDR2 sequences are SGHTA and FQGTGA. There are 18 residues in the CDR3. Written as DNA, the CDR3 is TGTGCCAGCAGCTGTAATCACCGGAGGGACAGGGTTAGCTACGAGCAGTACTTC. Translated, it gives CASSCNHRRDRVSYEQYF.

V gene TRBV6-2 or TRBV6-3 combines with J gene TRBJ2-3, with D possibly TRBD2 on 5 matching bases. Germline V gives CDR1 MNHEY, CDR2 SVGEGT. The V end lost 5 bases, the J end lost 4 bases, and 13 bases lay between the germline ends. The CDR3 length is 14 residues. CDR3 residues: CASSLSTEADTQYF. The DNA of the CDR3 is TGTGCCAGCAGTCTATCCACGGAGGCAGATACGCAGTATTTT.

Details on this clonotype: Given a much more abundant clone one base away, this may be a read error. CDR3 in DNA: TGTGCCAGCAGTTCCATAGGGAGTAGAGGCAATGAGCAGTTCTTC. This gives the protein CASSSIGSRGNEQFF. The V and J genes are TRBV28 and TRBJ2-1; D possibly corresponds to TRBD2 (5 bases). The germline V and J ends were trimmed by 4 bases and 6 bases, with 16 bases remaining between them. This CDR3 is built from 15 residues. The germline CDR1 and CDR2 sequences are MDHEN and SYDVKM.

The V gene is TRBV27, the J gene TRBJ2-1; possibly TRBD2 for D (6 bases). V was trimmed by 4 bases and J by 7 bases, leaving 8 bases between them. The CDR3 is made up of 12 amino acids. Germline values: CDR1 MNHEY, CDR2 SMNVEV (reference sequence). CDR3 protein: CASSSGLNEQFF. In DNA form, the CDR3 reads TGTGCCAGCAGTTCGGGACTGAATGAGCAGTTCTTC.

This clonotype turned up a few times. The chain is built from TRBV7-6 and TRBJ2-2; tentatively, D is TRBD2 (6 bases). This CDR3 is 17 amino acids long. V lost 0 bases and J 3 bases, leaving 14 bases between the germline ends. Looked up from germline, CDR1 is SGHVS and CDR2 is FNYEAQ. The CDR3 DNA is TGTGCCAGCAGCTTAGCGCATGGGGGGAAGGACACCGGGGAGCTGTTTTTT. Translated, it gives CASSLAHGGKDTGELFF.

This clonotype was counted at least ten times. The DNA for the CDR3 is TGTGCCAGCAGTTTAGAATACAGCAATAGGACAGGGGAGTTGTCATCTGAAGCTTTCTTT. It is translated as CASSLEYSNRTGELSSEAFF. This chain links TRBV28 with TRBJ1-1, with 9 nucleotides matching TRBD1. V lost 2 bases and J lost 6; bases outside the gene matches: 22. This CDR3 spans 20 amino acids. CDR1 is MDHEN, CDR2 SYDVKM, per germline.

This clonotype turned up a few times. The gene calls are TRBV4-1 and TRBJ2-3, with 10 bases fitting TRBD1. The germline gives CDR1 MGHRA, CDR2 YSYEKL. Losses at the gene ends were 0 bases for V and 3 bases for J; bases not matched to a gene: 3. The CDR3 has 16 amino acids. The CDR3 reads CASSQDPGQGTDTQYF. CDR3 coding DNA: TGCGCCAGCAGCCAAGATCCGGGACAGGGGACAGATACGCAGTATTTT.

This clonotype was seen at least ten times. The CDR3 spells CAWRTGRNYGYTF. CDR3 in DNA: TGTGCCTGGAGAACAGGCAGGAACTATGGCTACACCTTC. The J gene is TRBJ1-2, the V gene TRBV30, with D possibly TRBD1 on 5 matching bases. Germline-derived CDR1 and CDR2 are GTSNPN and SVGIG (reference sequence). CDR3 length equals 13 residues. V gave up 3 bases and J gave up 2 bases, with 10 bases separating them. Looking up the rest from reference TRBV30 and TRBJ1-2 gives the full variable domain: SQTIHQWPATLVQPVGSPLSLECTVEGTSNPNLYWYRQAAGRGLQLLFYSVGIGQISSEVPQNLSASRPQDRQFILSSKKLLLSDSGFYLCAWRTGRNYGYTFGSGTRLTVV.

Worth noting for this clonotype: This could be a read error, since a much larger clone is one nucleotide away. The genes are TRBV12-3 or TRBV12-4 and TRBJ2-7, with no clear D. The CDR3 contains 12 residues. V lost 3 bases, J lost 3 bases, and 6 bases lay in between. Written as DNA, the CDR3 is TGTGCCAGCAGTTTTCGGTACTACGAGCAGTACTTC. This translates into CASSFRYYEQYF.

V and J are TRBV25-1 and TRBJ1-2; D call uncertain. The V and J ends lost 7 bases and 5 bases respectively, with 11 bases between them. The CDR3 has 12 residues. The germline CDR1 and CDR2 sequences are MGHDK and SYGVNS. CDR3 sequence: CASNKEPYGYTF. In DNA, the CDR3 is TGTGCCAGCAATAAAGAACCATATGGCTACACCTTC.

This clonotype showed up many times. The chain carries TRBV5-6 and TRBJ2-3, with TRBD2 matching 13 bases. The junction had 11 bases not matched to a gene; V was cut back by 6 bases and J by 4 bases. The CDR3 is 17 residues long. Germline lookup yields CDR1 SGHDT and CDR2 YYEEEE. CDR3 residues: CASTPFGLAGASDTQYF. As DNA, the CDR3 is TGTGCCAGCACCCCCTTCGGACTAGCGGGAGCGTCAGATACGCAGTATTTT.

The chain is built from TRBV9 and TRBJ2-2, with 8 positions matching TRBD2. V lost 3 bases, J lost 6 bases, and 7 bases stayed unmatched. From germline, CDR1 is SGDLS and CDR2 YYNGEE. CDR3 size: 15 residues. The DNA for the CDR3 is TGTGCCAGCAGCGAAGCGGGAGAACGGGCCGGGGAGCTGTTTTTT. Its translation is CASSEAGERAGELFF.

There are many counts of this clonotype. V usage is TRBV19 and J usage is TRBJ1-1, with D perhaps TRBD1 (5 bases). Germline lookup yields CDR1 LNHDA and CDR2 SQIVND (reference sequence). The CDR3 is 15 amino acids. V was cut by 2 bases and J by 4 bases, with 14 bases left in between. CDR3 sequence: CASSILGGDGTEAFF. DNA for the CDR3: TGTGCCAGTAGTATATTGGGGGGAGACGGCACTGAAGCTTTCTTT.

This chain joins TRBV6-5 and TRBJ1-2, with 9 bases lining up with TRBD1. This CDR3 is built from 16 residues. Germline CDR1 is MNHEY and CDR2 is SVGAGI. The trim removed 6 bases at V and 6 bases at J, leaving 14 bases unmatched. CDR3 sequence: CASSPFDRGELDGYTF. In nucleotides, the CDR3 is TGTGCCAGCAGCCCATTTGACAGGGGGGAGCTCGATGGCTACACCTTC.

The table lists this clonotype with a count of one. Since a much larger clone is just one base distant, this may be a read error. This chain joins TRBV6-5 and TRBJ2-1; TRBD1 matches 9 bases. Germline lookup yields CDR1 MNHEY and CDR2 SVGAGI. CDR3 size: 15 residues. J was trimmed by 7 bases and V by 6 bases; bases with no gene match: 10. CDR3 nucleotide sequence: TGTGCCAGCAGGTTATGGGGACAGGGTGAGAATGAGCAGTTCTTC. Translated: CASRLWGQGENEQFF.

As to this clonotype: Since a much larger clone is just one base distant, this may be a read error. The chain joins TRBV24-1 to TRBJ2-7; 10 positions match TRBD1. Germline CDR1 KGHDR, CDR2 SFDVKD. This CDR3 comprises 15 residues. Here the CDR3 DNA reads TGTGCCGCCAGTGATTCGGGACAGGGGAACTACGAGCAGTACTTC. Translated: CAASDSGQGNYEQYF.

For the CDR3, the DNA is TGTGCCAGCAGTTCCACTAGATGGAGAGAGACCCAGTACTTC. Translation gives CASSSTRWRETQYF. The chain has TRBV28 and TRBJ2-5; D is possibly TRBD2 (5 bases). This CDR3 contains 14 residues. The germline CDR1 and CDR2 sequences are MDHEN and SYDVKM. V lost 4 bases and J 4 bases, leaving 13 bases between the germline ends.

This clonotype has more than one count but fewer than ten. The chain employs TRBV7-2 and TRBJ1-3; 9 nucleotides agree with TRBD1. Germline V lookup: CDR1 SGHTA, CDR2 FQGNSA. The CDR3 covers 22 residues. J gave up 2 bases and V 2 bases, and 22 bases lay outside the gene matches. The CDR3 nucleotides read TGTGCCAGCAGCTTAAAAACCCCCGCAGGGACAGGGATGGTTTCCGCTGGAAACACCATATATTTT. This gives the protein CASSLKTPAGTGMVSAGNTIYF.

The chain's CDR3 is CASSQVLLSGGNSYEQYF. The CDR3 DNA sequence: TGCGCCAGCAGCCAAGTACTCCTTTCGGGGGGAAACTCCTACGAGCAGTACTTC. The chain joins TRBV4-1 to TRBJ2-7; 7 bases match TRBD2. V lost 1 base, J lost 0 bases, and 12 bases stayed unmatched. CDR1 MGHRA and CDR2 YSYEKL come from the germline V gene. The CDR3 is 18 residues long.

CDR3 region: CASSLARRAETQYF. The CDR3 DNA sequence: TGTGCCAGCAGCTTAGCGCGGAGGGCTGAGACCCAGTACTTC. The chain recombines TRBV7-2 with TRBJ2-5; a possible D gene is TRBD2 (6 bases). Germline CDR1 SGHTA, CDR2 FQGNSA. The V end was cut by 0 bases, the J end by 5 bases, with 10 bases between. The CDR3 length is 14 residues.

This clonotype was detected a few times. The chain has TRBV20-1 and TRBJ2-3; no reliable D call. V lost 3 bases and J 1 base, leaving 17 bases between the germline ends. CDR3 length: 16 residues. Germline V gives CDR1 DFQATT, CDR2 SNEGSKA (reference sequence). CDR3 in DNA: TGCAGTGCTAGTATGTCTGCGTCGTACGGCACAGATACGCAGTATTTT. Its translation is CSASMSASYGTDTQYF.

The chain joins TRBV5-5 to TRBJ2-3; the match to TRBD1 covers 7 bases. This CDR3 is 14 amino acids long. CDR1 is SGHKS, CDR2 YYEKEE, per germline (reference sequence). V lost 6 bases, J lost 0 bases, and 4 bases stayed unmatched. The CDR3 loop is CASIQGESTDTQYF. The CDR3 DNA is TGTGCCAGCATTCAGGGGGAGAGCACAGATACGCAGTATTTT.

There are many counts of this clonotype. The rearrangement uses TRBV28 and TRBJ2-3; 7 bases are shared with TRBD1. From germline, CDR1 is MDHEN and CDR2 SYDVKM. J gave up 2 bases and V 11 bases, and 16 bases lay outside the gene matches. The CDR3 length is 16 residues. Here the CDR3 reads CASLSLQGPYTDTQYF. DNA of the CDR3: TGTGCCTCCTTATCCTTACAGGGGCCCTACACAGATACGCAGTATTTT.